The rows below give T cell receptor beta chains drawn from one sample of a study of shared clonotypes between healthy human individuals. The table came from immunoSEQ multiplex PCR; TCRdb's copy has only in-frame clones and leaves some out. Among some 1.5 million clones listed, 95% to 99% were seen once. Material: naive CD4+ T cells sorted from blood. These receptors all come from a man aged 25 to 40 in good health. Each CDR3 is given with its conserved first and last residue. The order of the fields is V gene, J gene, D gene, CDR3 protein, CDR3 DNA. The D gene is left open where the match is weak.

TRBV25-1	TRBJ2-3	.	CASGFTDTQYF	TGTGCCAGCGGTTTTACAGATACGCAGTATTTT
TRBV11-2	TRBJ2-5	TRBD2	CASSLITGGPQETQYF	TGTGCCAGCAGCTTGATCACGGGAGGACCTCAGGAGACCCAGTACTTC
TRBV25-1	TRBJ2-7	.	CASSQSIYSGDYEQYF	TGTGCCAGCAGCCAATCCATATATAGCGGAGACTACGAGCAGTACTTC
TRBV7-9	TRBJ2-5	.	CASSLSGLETQYF	TGTGCCAGCAGCTTAAGTGGGTTAGAGACCCAGTACTTC
TRBV5-1	TRBJ1-5	.	CASSSGSGAGNQPQHF	TGCGCCAGCAGCTCGGGGTCAGGGGCTGGTAATCAGCCCCAGCATTTT
TRBV7-9	TRBJ2-2	TRBD2	CASSLARAGLPNTGELFF	TGTGCCAGCAGCTTAGCCAGGGCGGGACTACCCAACACCGGGGAGCTGTTTTTT
TRBV28	TRBJ2-7	.	CASSFQGETYEQYF	TGTGCCAGCAGTTTCCAGGGTGAAACCTACGAGCAGTACTTC
TRBV7-2	TRBJ2-7	TRBD2	CASSLHPLAGGAYEQYF	TGTGCCAGCAGCTTGCACCCTCTAGCGGGAGGGGCCTACGAGCAGTACTTC
TRBV5-5	TRBJ2-2	TRBD2	CASSLQGLVDTGELFF	TGTGCCAGCAGCTTGCAGGGACTAGTTGATACCGGGGAGCTGTTTTTT
TRBV5-1	TRBJ2-1	TRBD2	CASSFFSGASYNEQFF	TGCGCCAGCAGCTTCTTTAGCGGGGCCTCCTACAATGAGCAGTTCTTC
TRBV14	TRBJ2-1	TRBD2	CASSFQDGRRYNEQFF	TGTGCCAGCAGTTTCCAGGACGGGAGGCGTTACAATGAGCAGTTCTTC
TRBV13	TRBJ1-4	.	CASSPLFGEKLFF	TGTGCCAGCAGCCCCCTTTTTGGAGAAAAACTGTTTTTT
TRBV19	TRBJ1-5	TRBD1	CASSGTGRNQPQHF	TGTGCCAGTAGTGGGACAGGGCGCAATCAGCCCCAGCATTTT
TRBV18	TRBJ1-2	TRBD1	CASSQDRGQNGYTF	TGTGCCAGCTCCCAAGACAGGGGGCAGAATGGCTACACCTTC
TRBV29-1	TRBJ2-5	.	CSVGGGFARGPETQYF	TGCAGCGTTGGGGGCGGCTTTGCCCGAGGGCCAGAGACCCAGTACTTC
TRBV9	TRBJ2-7	TRBD2	CASSPRQRLGGEQYF	TGTGCCAGCAGCCCCCGACAGCGGCTGGGGGGGGAGCAGTACTTC